These 22 T cell receptor beta chains came from one sample sequenced in a study of blood T cell repertoires in COVID-19. Generated by immunoSEQ multiplex PCR, the TCRdb table keeps only in-frame clones and is missing some. This repertoire shows roughly 54,000 clones, around nine tenths found once; its top ten account for about 6.8%. What was sequenced was peripheral blood. The origin of the receptors is a woman in her fifties or sixties with COVID-19, enrolled during active disease.

The rearrangement joins TRBV27 to TRBJ1-6; D not certain. Trimming took 5 bases from V and 8 from J, leaving 22 bases between them. This CDR3 contains 17 residues. Germline CDR1 and CDR2: MNHEY and SMNVEV (reference sequence). The CDR3 region is CASSRYLGGLFDSPLHF. The CDR3 DNA reads TGTGCCAGCAGTCGATATCTTGGAGGCCTCTTTGATTCACCCCTCCACTTT.

The rearrangement uses TRBV7-9 and TRBJ2-1, with TRBD2 as a possible D gene (6 bases). The length of the CDR3 is 14 residues. V lost 5 bases to trimming and J lost 11 bases, with 19 bases between them. Germline loops: CDR1 SEHNR, CDR2 FQNEAQ (reference sequence). CDR3 region: CASSKAGGTPKQFF. The DNA of the CDR3 is TGTGCCAGCAGCAAGGCAGGCGGGACTCCGAAGCAGTTCTTC.

The rearrangement links TRBV19 to TRBJ1-5; weak D call: TRBD1 (5 bases). There are 16 residues in the CDR3. The germline V gene has CDR1 LNHDA and CDR2 SQIVND (reference sequence). V lost 5 bases and J 0 bases, leaving 14 bases between the germline ends. The CDR3 nucleotides read TGTGCCAGTAGTCCAAAAAGGGACTTTAGCAATCAGCCCCAGCATTTT. This sequence encodes CASSPKRDFSNQPQHF.

The chain uses TRBV27 and TRBJ2-4, with a weak D call TRBD1 (6 bases). V lost 11 bases to trimming and J lost 3 bases, with 14 bases between them. Germline CDR1 is MNHEY and CDR2 is SMNVEV (reference sequence). The CDR3 loop spans 13 amino acids. The DNA for the CDR3 is TGTGCCGCAGGGGTTGCGGGCAAAAACATTCAGTACTTC. Encoded protein: CAAGVAGKNIQYF.

The rearrangement links TRBV5-8 to TRBJ2-1, with D possibly being TRBD1 (7 bases). V lost 4 bases and J 7 bases, leaving 15 bases between the germline ends. The CDR3 sequence is 14 residues long. CDR1 SGHTS and CDR2 YDEGEE come from the germline V gene. This CDR3 reads CASSHRGGRNEQFF. The CDR3 coding sequence is TGTGCCAGCAGCCACAGGGGTGGGAGGAATGAGCAGTTCTTC.

This rearrangement joins TRBV7-9 to TRBJ2-1, with D possibly being TRBD2 (5 bases). The CDR3 length is 15 residues. Germline-derived CDR1 and CDR2 are SEHNR and FQNEAQ (reference sequence). With 2 bases removed from V and 1 base from J, the gap between germline ends came to 9 bases. The CDR3 DNA reads as TGTGCCAGCAGCTTAAGAAGAGGGTCCTACAATGAGCAGTTCTTC. The encoded protein is CASSLRRGSYNEQFF. The full variable domain, in which reference TRBV7-9 and TRBJ2-1 provide the parts outside the CDR3, is DTGVSQNPRHKITKRGQNVTFRCDPISEHNRLYWYRQTLGQGPEFLTYFQNEAQLEKSRLLSDRFSAERPKGSFSTLEIQRTEQGDSAMYLCASSLRRGSYNEQFFGPGTRLTVL.

The chain couples TRBV19 to TRBJ2-1; 14 nucleotides match TRBD2. Germline loops: CDR1 LNHDA, CDR2 SQIVND (reference sequence). V shed 7 bases, J shed 0 bases, and the junction held 8 bases outside the gene matches. CDR3 length equals 18 residues. CDR3 sequence (DNA): TGTGCCAGTACGCAGACTAGCGGGAGGGGGAGCTCCTACAATGAGCAGTTCTTC. Protein product: CASTQTSGRGSSYNEQFF. Based on the CDR3 plus reference TRBV19 and TRBJ2-1, the full variable domain is DGGITQSPKYLFRKEGQNVTLSCEQNLNHDAMYWYRQDPGQGLRLIYYSQIVNDFQKGDIAEGYSVSREKKESFPLTVTSAQKNPTAFYLCASTQTSGRGSSYNEQFFGPGTRLTVL.

The chain links TRBV14 to TRBJ2-7; D gene ambiguous. The length of the CDR3 is 12 residues. Trimming left V 0 bases short and J 4 bases short, with 4 bases between. In germline, CDR1 is SGHDN, CDR2 FVKESK. DNA for the CDR3: TGTGCCAGCAGCCAAGAGAGATACGAGCAGTACTTC. Protein product: CASSQERYEQYF. Using reference TRBV14 and TRBJ2-7 for the parts outside the CDR3, the full variable domain is EAGVTQFPSHSVIEKGQTVTLRCDPISGHDNLYWYRRVMGKEIKFLLHFVKESKQDESGMPNNRFLAERTGGTYSTLKVQPAELEDSGVYFCASSQERYEQYFGPGTRLTVT.

V and J are TRBV19 and TRBJ2-7, with D maybe TRBD1 (7 bases). V lost 0 bases, J lost 2 bases, and 14 bases lay in between. CDR1 and CDR2 from the germline V gene are LNHDA and SQIVND (reference sequence). The CDR3 spans 16 residues. CDR3 region: CASSIERGQSTYEQYF. As DNA, the CDR3 is TGTGCCAGTAGTATAGAGCGGGGACAGTCCACCTACGAGCAGTACTTC.

The CDR3 sequence is CASSFDRSAVYGYTF. The CDR3, as DNA: TGTGCCAGCAGCTTCGACCGGAGCGCCGTCTATGGCTACACCTTC. The chain couples TRBV7-2 to TRBJ1-2, with D unclear. V lost 3 bases to trimming and J lost 4 bases, with 15 bases between them. This CDR3 region has 15 residues. Looked up from germline, CDR1 is SGHTA and CDR2 is FQGNSA.

The CDR3 loop reads CASSLKGTGDQPQHF. Here the CDR3 DNA reads TGTGCCAGCAGCTTAAAAGGAACAGGGGATCAGCCCCAGCATTTT. J is TRBJ1-5 and V is TRBV7-9, with 7 bases matching TRBD1. CDR1 is SEHNR and CDR2 is FQNEAQ in the germline V gene (reference sequence). V was clipped by 2 bases and J by 5 bases; unmatched bases: 6. This CDR3 has 15 residues.

CDR3 bases: TGTGCCAGCAGGCCAAAGCGGGCCTCCTACAATGAGCAGTTCTTC. It translates to CASRPKRASYNEQFF. The rearrangement links TRBV2 to TRBJ2-1, with D possibly matching TRBD2 (6 bases). Germline V gene data show CDR1 as SNHLY and CDR2 as FYNNEI. This CDR3 is 15 amino acids long. V lost 6 bases, J lost 0 bases, and 12 bases lay in between.

The J gene is TRBJ2-1, the V gene TRBV12-3 or TRBV12-4; TRBD1 might be the D (6 bases). Trimming stripped 6 bases from V and 5 bases from J, with 11 bases between. This CDR3 is built from 13 residues. The CDR3 is CASRHTGNNEQFF. As DNA, the CDR3 is TGTGCCAGCAGGCACACAGGGAACAATGAGCAGTTCTTC.

V is TRBV6-5 and J is TRBJ2-7; 8 bases are a match to TRBD1. The CDR3 spans 12 residues. Trimming took 5 bases from V and 5 from J; bases not matched to a gene: 2. In germline, CDR1 is MNHEY, CDR2 SVGAGI. CDR3 nucleotide sequence: TGTGCCAGCAGTAGACAGGGGAACGAGCAGTACTTC. It translates to CASSRQGNEQYF.

The V and J genes are TRBV6-5 and TRBJ2-1; 9 nucleotides match TRBD2. CDR3 length: 15 amino acids. The V and J ends lost 8 bases and 1 base, in that order; junction bases with no gene match: 6. CDR1 is MNHEY, CDR2 SVGAGI, per germline. The CDR3 DNA sequence: TGTGCCAGCCGGGCTAGCGGGAAGTCCTACAATGAGCAGTTCTTC. The encoded protein is CASRASGKSYNEQFF.

The chain links TRBV7-2 to TRBJ1-2; possible D gene TRBD1, 6 bases. The ends were cut back, 5 bases at V and 6 bases at J, with 19 bases in the middle. Germline V gene data show CDR1 as SGHTA and CDR2 as FQGNSA. The CDR3 is 15 residues long. The CDR3 loop is CASSPRPTGSDGYTF. The CDR3 DNA reads as TGTGCCAGCAGCCCCCGGCCCACAGGGTCTGATGGCTACACCTTC.

The V gene is TRBV18, the J gene TRBJ2-2, with 10 bases fitting TRBD1. Looked up from germline, CDR1 is KGHSH and CDR2 is LQKENI. The CDR3 has 14 residues. V gave up 9 bases and J gave up 5 bases; unmatched junction bases: 6. DNA for the CDR3: TGTGCCAGTCGTCGACAGGGGGCGACCGGGGAGCTGTTTTTT. As protein: CASRRQGATGELFF.

CDR3 DNA sequence: TGCAGTGCTAGTAGCGGGAGGATCGAGTACGAGCAGTACTTC. Amino acids: CSASSGRIEYEQYF. The genes are TRBV20-1 and TRBJ2-7; 10 bases fit TRBD2. This CDR3 is 14 amino acids long. Trimming at V came to 3 bases and at J to 4 bases, leaving 6 bases not matched to a gene. Germline CDR1 and CDR2: DFQATT and SNEGSKA (reference sequence).

The chain has TRBV7-9 and TRBJ1-3; weak D call: TRBD1 (5 bases). Germline-derived CDR1 and CDR2 are SEHNR and FQNEAQ (reference sequence). The CDR3 consists of 15 residues. V lost 3 bases, J lost 7 bases, and 16 bases lay in between. The CDR3 bases are TGTGCCAGCAGCTTTGGGGCCGCATTAGGGAACACCATATATTTT. It yields the protein CASSFGAALGNTIYF.

The chain is built from TRBV5-1 and TRBJ2-3; maybe TRBD1 (5 bases). Germline V gene data show CDR1 as SGHRS and CDR2 as YFSETQ. The CDR3 is 17 residues long. Trimming took off 1 base at V and 1 base at J, with 16 bases between the two ends. The CDR3 loop reads CASSLFPESRGTDTQYF. CDR3 DNA sequence: TGCGCCAGCAGCTTGTTCCCTGAGAGCAGGGGCACAGATACGCAGTATTTT.

The rearrangement links TRBV6-5 to TRBJ2-7; D is perhaps TRBD2 (6 bases). Germline V gene data show CDR1 as MNHEY and CDR2 as SVGAGI. V was trimmed by 0 bases and J by 4 bases, leaving 13 bases between them. The CDR3 totals 15 residues. CDR3 region: CASSYSTSFGYEQYF. CDR3 coding DNA: TGTGCCAGCAGTTACTCGACTAGTTTTGGTTACGAGCAGTACTTC.

CDR3 loop: CAWSTSRIGPRGSDTQYF. As DNA, the CDR3 is TGTGCCTGGAGTACCTCTCGTATTGGCCCGAGAGGATCTGATACGCAGTATTTT. The chain combines TRBV30 with TRBJ2-3; D not resolved. Germline V gives CDR1 GTSNPN, CDR2 SVGIG (reference sequence). This CDR3 comprises 18 residues. V lost 2 bases and J 6 bases, leaving 27 bases between the germline ends.